Below, one T cell receptor (beta chain) is given with its context. Its antigen is undetermined. These data are taken from a study of cytomegalovirus exposure and HLA in healthy donors. The PCR made use of 60 Vbeta and 13 Jbeta primers. Repertoires were generated with immunoSEQ multiplex PCR, while TCRdb's copy carries only in-frame clones and drops some. The sample holds 80,000 or so clones, approximately 74% seen once. Regarding the study as a whole: Cytomegalovirus association was assigned to 170 or so TCR beta chains. One later analysis reportedly identified an Asian-associated ancestry cluster that showed fewer N-insertions than the approximately 710-donor mean. Most of the TCR beta V segments (in an earlier analysis) were productive either about 87% or about 30% of the time. A likely sequencing artifact accounted for one observed cluster of highly shared sequence variants.

This CDR3 is built from 16 residues. In germline, CDR1 is SNHLY, CDR2 FYNNEI. Trimming cost V 5 bases and J 2 bases; bases outside gene matches: 8. The receptor's source is a man aged 25-45 years in good health and CMV-seropositive. The material sequenced was PBMCs. This chain uses TRBV2 with TRBJ1-5; TRBD1 agrees at 8 bases. The DNA of the CDR3 is TGTGCCAGCAGTCGAGACAGGGGCGTGCGCAATCAGCCCCAGCATTTT. This translates into CASSRDRGVRNQPQHF.